This T cell receptor (beta chain) was recovered during a study of blood T cell repertoires in COVID-19. Study context: The United States, Italy and Spain provided the acute and convalescent COVID-19 samples. PBMCs, B-cell-depleted T cells, or T cells were the source of the cDNA or gDNA that made up the material.

The germline V gene has CDR1 SGDLS and CDR2 YYNGEE. The V gene lost 4 bases and the J gene lost 2 bases, with 10 bases spanning the gap. The length of the CDR3 is 14 residues. Authors' analysis steps: By means of reference gene primer amplification, nucleated cell counts were estimated. Sequencing was performed with immunoSEQ multiplex PCR; in TCRdb, only in-frame clones are kept and a portion is missing. Clone size and V and J calls were adopted from that table, with D and trimming inferred from the DNA. Of 250,000 to 300,000 clones in the sample, 65% to 90% are singletons; the top ten hold 2.5% to 3%.

This TCR came from an older woman with active or convalescent COVID-19. V gene TRBV9 combines with J gene TRBJ1-3; the D is unclear. The material sequenced was peripheral blood. The CDR3 DNA follows: TGTGCCAGCAGCCCCGGTTTAGCTGGAAACACCATATATTTT. Protein sequence: CASSPGLAGNTIYF. Using reference TRBV9 and TRBJ1-3 for the parts outside the CDR3, the full variable domain is DSGVTQTPKHLITATGQRVTLRCSPRSGDLSVYWYQQSLDQGLQFLIQYYNGEERAKGNILERFSAQQFPDLHSELNLSSLELGDSALYFCASSPGLAGNTIYFGEGSWLTVV.